This T cell receptor (beta chain) was retrieved from a study of Graves' ophthalmopathy and Graves' hyperthyroidism. Study background: No ophthalmopathy within 18 months of follow-up signified stable hyperthyroidism.

Patients were left out if they had other autoimmune diseases, uncontrolled infections, pregnancy or lactation. The germline CDR1 and CDR2 sequences are MNHGY and SVAAGI. There are 16 residues in the CDR3. V was clipped by 6 bases and J by 0 bases, with 14 bases between them. Study-wide points: The blood repertoire also included most expanded thyroid clonotypes above 0.001 frequency.

As to this clonotype: Its antigen remains unidentified.

Amplification of TCR beta CDR3 regions used RNA transcripts. RT-PCR in the first round used HTBI primers; a second-round multiplex PCR followed. TCRdb fed the multiplex PCR reads into MiXCR, producing one record per CDR3 protein. The top ten clones hold about 4% of a sample with 580,000 or so distinct CDR3 sequences, approximately 37% of them seen once. The sequenced material came from peripheral blood or thyroid tissue (not recorded which). This rearrangement joins TRBV6-9 to TRBJ2-2; D is undetermined. This receptor was obtained from an adult man with Graves' hyperthyroidism. The CDR3 protein is CASREDKHANTGELFF. The CDR3 region has the DNA TGTGCCAGCAGGGAAGACAAGCATGCGAACACCGGGGAGCTGTTTTTT.